The 4 T cell receptor beta chains listed next were all sequenced from one sample in a study of T cells after yellow fever vaccination. One entry per CDR3 protein results from TCRdb running MiXCR on the 5' RACE reads. The data show 550,000 or so distinct CDR3 sequences, approximately 21% seen once. The source was PBMCs, collected 15 days after the yellow fever booster vaccination. The origin of the receptors is a man between 25 and 39 years old who received the YFV17D yellow fever vaccine.

V gene TRBV6-2 or TRBV6-3 combines with J gene TRBJ1-1, with D perhaps matching TRBD1 (6 bases). V was pared by 5 bases and J by 8 bases, with 15 bases between. This CDR3 contains 13 residues. Germline CDR1 and CDR2: MNHEY and SVGEGT. The CDR3 nucleotides read TGTGCCAGCAGTGGACGGAGAGGGGGAGAAGCTTTCTTT. Its translation is CASSGRRGGEAFF.

The chain is built from TRBV29-1 and TRBJ2-1; 12 positions match TRBD2. Germline CDR1 and CDR2: SQVTM and ANQGSEA. CDR3 length: 13 amino acids. The trim removed 4 bases at V and 10 bases at J, leaving 5 bases unmatched. The CDR3 loop is CSVVGLAGPEQFF. CDR3 coding DNA: TGCAGCGTTGTAGGACTAGCGGGGCCCGAGCAGTTCTTC.

This clonotype has more than one count but fewer than ten. This rearrangement joins TRBV20-1 to TRBJ1-4; tentative D call: TRBD1 (6 bases). The CDR3 runs 13 residues. The germline gives CDR1 DFQATT, CDR2 SNEGSKA (reference sequence). The germline V and J ends were trimmed by 2 bases and 16 bases, with 20 bases remaining between them. CDR3 in DNA: TGCAGTGCTAGAAGGGGAGGGGGGCGGTTAGAGTTTTTT. This codes for CSARRGGGRLEFF.

This clonotype was found a few times. The chain is built from TRBV6-1 and TRBJ1-4; no definite D call. The V gene lost 4 bases and the J gene lost 8 bases, with 14 bases spanning the gap. The V gene's germline CDR1 is MNHNS and CDR2 SASEGT. The CDR3 consists of 14 residues. CDR3 sequence reads: CASSASEVEEKLFF. DNA for the CDR3: TGTGCCAGCAGTGCATCAGAGGTCGAGGAAAAACTGTTTTTT.